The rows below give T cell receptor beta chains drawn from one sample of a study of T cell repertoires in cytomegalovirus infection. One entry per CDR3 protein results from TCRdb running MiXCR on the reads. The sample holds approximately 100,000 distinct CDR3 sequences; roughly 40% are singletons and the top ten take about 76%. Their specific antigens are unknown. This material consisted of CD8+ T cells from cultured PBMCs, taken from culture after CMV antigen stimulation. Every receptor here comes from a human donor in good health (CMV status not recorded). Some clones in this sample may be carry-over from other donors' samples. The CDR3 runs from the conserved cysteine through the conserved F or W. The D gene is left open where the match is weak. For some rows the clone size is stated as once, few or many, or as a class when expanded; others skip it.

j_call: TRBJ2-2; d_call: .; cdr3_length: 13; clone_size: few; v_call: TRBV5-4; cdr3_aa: CASSNLGTGELFF; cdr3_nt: TGTGCCAGCTCAAACTTGGGCACCGGGGAGCTGTTTTTT
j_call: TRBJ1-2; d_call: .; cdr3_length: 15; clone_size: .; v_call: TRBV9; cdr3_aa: CASSVADGGPYGYTF; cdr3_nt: TGTGCCAGCAGCGTAGCGGATGGGGGTCCGTATGGCTACACCTTC
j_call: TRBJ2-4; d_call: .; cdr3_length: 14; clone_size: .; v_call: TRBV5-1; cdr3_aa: CASSLGIAKNIQYF; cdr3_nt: TGCGCCAGCAGCTTGGGGATAGCCAAAAACATTCAGTACTTC
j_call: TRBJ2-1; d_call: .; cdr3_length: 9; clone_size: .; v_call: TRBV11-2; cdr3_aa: CASSLGILF; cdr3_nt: TGTGCCAGCAGCTTAGGGATCCTCTTC
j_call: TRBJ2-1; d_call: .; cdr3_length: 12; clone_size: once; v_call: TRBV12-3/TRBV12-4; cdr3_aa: CASTSGWDEQFF; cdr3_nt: TGTGCCAGCACTTCAGGGTGGGATGAGCAGTTCTTC
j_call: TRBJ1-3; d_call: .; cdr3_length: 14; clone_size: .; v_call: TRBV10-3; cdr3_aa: CAITSWSIGNTIYF; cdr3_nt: TGTGCCATCACCTCGTGGAGTATCGGAAACACCATATATTTT
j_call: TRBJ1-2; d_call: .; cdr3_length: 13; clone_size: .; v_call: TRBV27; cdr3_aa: CASSLSGVYGYTF; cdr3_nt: TGTGCCAGCAGTTTATCGGGGGTCTATGGCTACACCTTC
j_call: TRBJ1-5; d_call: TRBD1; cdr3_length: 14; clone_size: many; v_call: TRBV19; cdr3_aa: CASSFTGGNQPQHF; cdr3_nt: TGTGCCAGTAGTTTTACAGGGGGCAATCAGCCCCAGCATTTT
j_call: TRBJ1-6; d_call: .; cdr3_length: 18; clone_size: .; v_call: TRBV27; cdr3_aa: CASRLTGISSSYNSPLHF; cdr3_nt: TGTGCCAGCAGGCTGACAGGCATCTCGAGCTCCTATAATTCACCCCTCCACTTT
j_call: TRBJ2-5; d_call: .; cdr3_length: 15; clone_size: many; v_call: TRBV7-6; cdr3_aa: CASSLSTGTPETQYF; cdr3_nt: TGTGCCAGCAGCTTATCCACAGGGACCCCGGAGACCCAGTACTTC
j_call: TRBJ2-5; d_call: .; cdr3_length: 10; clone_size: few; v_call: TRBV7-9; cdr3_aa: CASSRETQYF; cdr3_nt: TGTGCCAGCAGCCGAGAGACCCAGTACTTC
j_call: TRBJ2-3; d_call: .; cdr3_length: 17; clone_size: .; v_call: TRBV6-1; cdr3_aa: CASIYLRALRRTDTQYF; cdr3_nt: TGTGCCAGCATTTACCTTCGGGCCCTACGCCGCACAGATACGCAGTATTTT
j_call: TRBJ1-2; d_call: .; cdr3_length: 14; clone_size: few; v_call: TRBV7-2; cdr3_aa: CASSLELVFYGYTF; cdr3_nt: TGTGCCAGCAGCTTAGAATTGGTGTTCTATGGCTACACCTTC
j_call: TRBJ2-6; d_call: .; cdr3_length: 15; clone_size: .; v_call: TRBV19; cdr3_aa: CASSIWTSGANVLTF; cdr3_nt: TGTGCCAGTAGTATCTGGACCTCTGGGGCCAACGTCCTGACTTTC
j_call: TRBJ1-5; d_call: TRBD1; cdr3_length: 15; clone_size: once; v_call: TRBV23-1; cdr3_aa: CASSRRDRGHQPQHF; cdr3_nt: TGCGCCAGCAGTCGCAGGGACAGGGGGCATCAGCCCCAGCATTTT
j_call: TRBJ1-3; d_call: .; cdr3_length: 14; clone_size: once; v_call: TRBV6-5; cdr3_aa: CASSHQGAGNTIYF; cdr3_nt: TGTGCCAGCAGTCATCAGGGAGCTGGAAACACCATATATTTT
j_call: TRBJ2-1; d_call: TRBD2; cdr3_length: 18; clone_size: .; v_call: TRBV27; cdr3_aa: CASLLFFSGGAGFDEQFF; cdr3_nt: TGTGCCAGCCTCTTATTCTTTAGCGGGGGGGCCGGGTTTGATGAGCAGTTCTTC
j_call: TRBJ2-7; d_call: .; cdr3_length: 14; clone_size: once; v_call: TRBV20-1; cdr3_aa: CSARALRDTYEQYF; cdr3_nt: TGCAGTGCTCGTGCACTCCGGGACACCTACGAGCAGTACTTC
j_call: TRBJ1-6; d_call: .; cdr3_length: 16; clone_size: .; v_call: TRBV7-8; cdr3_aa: CASSLGVPSYNSPLHF; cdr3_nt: TGTGCCAGCAGCTTAGGAGTGCCCTCCTATAATTCACCCCTCCACTTT
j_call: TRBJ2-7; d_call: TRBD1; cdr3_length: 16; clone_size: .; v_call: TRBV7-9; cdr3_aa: CASSLVVGTEFDEQYF; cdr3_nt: TGTGCCAGCAGCTTAGTCGTTGGGACAGAGTTTGACGAGCAGTACTTC